The rows below give T cell receptor beta chains drawn from one sample of a study of sequential checkpoint blockade in melanoma. The repertoire was sequenced with immunoSEQ multiplex PCR; TCRdb's copy has only in-frame clones and lacks some. The sample consists of tens of thousands of clones, approximately 82% of them appearing once. Sequenced here: CD8+ T cells sorted from blood (inferred from file names), sampled from a patient given nivolumab and ipilimumab in sequence. The receptors stem from a human donor with melanoma. CDR3s include the opening cysteine and the closing phenylalanine or tryptophan. A D gene is named only where the DNA matches it firmly. Clone size is shown for a subset of rows, as once, few, many or a class of expanded clone.

V gene,D gene,J gene,clone size,CDR3 protein,CDR3 DNA
TRBV5-1,TRBD1,TRBJ1-4,few,CASSSWTGRNEKLFF,TGCGCCAGCAGCTCCTGGACAGGGAGAAATGAAAAACTGTTTTTT
TRBV7-9,.,TRBJ2-7,.,CASSPSRGSPYEQYF,TGTGCCAGCAGTCCAAGCAGGGGTAGTCCCTACGAGCAGTACTTC
TRBV7-8,.,TRBJ2-3,.,CASSLAGDTDTQYF,TGTGCCAGCAGCTTAGCGGGAGACACAGATACGCAGTATTTT
TRBV7-2,.,TRBJ2-7,.,CASSLEQGFYEQYF,TGTGCCAGCAGCTTAGAACAGGGCTTCTACGAGCAGTACTTC
TRBV27,.,TRBJ1-6,medium-sized,CATRGGSYNSPLHF,TGTGCCACCAGAGGGGGCTCCTATAATTCACCCCTCCACTTT
TRBV7-2,TRBD1,TRBJ2-7,.,CASSLLTGGGEQYF,TGTGCCAGCAGCTTACTGACAGGGGGCGGCGAGCAGTACTTC
TRBV7-8,TRBD2,TRBJ2-1,.,CASSPLAGGYNEQFF,TGTGCCAGCAGCCCGCTAGCGGGGGGGTACAATGAGCAGTTCTTC
TRBV30,.,TRBJ2-1,.,CAWSWRSEQFF,TGTGCCTGGAGTTGGAGATCTGAGCAGTTCTTC
TRBV9,TRBD1,TRBJ2-1,.,CASSPRTGYNEQFF,TGTGCCAGCAGCCCCCGGACAGGATACAATGAGCAGTTCTTC
TRBV30,.,TRBJ1-2,once,CAWSAGAYGYTF,TGTGCCTGGAGTGCAGGGGCTTATGGCTACACCTTC
TRBV6-1,.,TRBJ2-7,.,CASGSSYEQYF,TGTGCCAGCGGGAGCTCCTACGAGCAGTACTTC
TRBV29-1,.,TRBJ2-2,few,CSVRGGTGELFF,TGCAGCGTACGAGGGGGCACCGGGGAGCTGTTTTTT
TRBV9,.,TRBJ1-3,few,CASSPDSGNTIYF,TGTGCCAGCAGCCCGGACAGTGGAAACACCATATATTTT
TRBV2,.,TRBJ2-3,.,CASSLGLWEAADTQYF,TGTGCCAGCAGCCTAGGACTCTGGGAGGCAGCAGATACGCAGTATTTT
TRBV4-1,TRBD1,TRBJ1-2,.,CASSHEPGTGDYGYTF,TGCGCCAGCAGCCATGAACCTGGGACAGGGGACTATGGCTACACCTTC
TRBV2,TRBD1,TRBJ2-5,.,CASSVVAGQGEIEQYF,TGTGCCAGCAGTGTAGTGGCCGGACAGGGGGAAATTGAGCAGTACTTC
TRBV2,.,TRBJ2-7,.,CASSLSYEQYF,TGTGCCAGCAGTCTATCCTACGAGCAGTACTTC
TRBV6-5,TRBD2,TRBJ2-7,.,CASSYSVSGNSYEQYF,TGTGCCAGCAGTTACTCCGTTAGCGGGAACTCCTACGAGCAGTACTTC
TRBV4-3,TRBD1,TRBJ1-5,.,CASSQWTGVRQPQHF,TGCGCCAGCAGCCAATGGACAGGGGTACGCCAGCCCCAGCATTTT
TRBV18,.,TRBJ2-7,.,CASSEPGSFLDEQYF,TGTGCCAGCTCAGAGCCGGGATCTTTTCTCGACGAGCAGTACTTC